There are a few counts of the clone carrying this T cell receptor beta chain. Its antigen is not known. The CDR3 runs to 13 residues. Germline V gene lookup returns CDR1 MNHNS and CDR2 SASEGT. With 7 bases removed from V and 4 bases from J, the gap between germline ends came to 11 bases. These data belong to a study of vaccination and CD4 T cells after COVID-19. For the study at large: In the control cultures, a CEFX pool, an HIV-1 Nef pool, or no peptide was supplied.

The Oncomine TCR Beta short-read assay was what sequenced the DNA obtained from cultured CD4+ T cells. Each CDR3 protein is one row after TCRdb ran MiXCR on the PCR reads. The table has about 18,000 distinct CDR3 sequences, over 75% seen once. As to treatment: roughly nine-day PBMC culture with coronavirus spike peptide pools or control peptides (ViraFEST assay). The sample in question was CD4+ T cells from blood, cultured in vitro, obtained after SARS-CoV-2 vaccination. The rearrangement uses TRBV6-1 and TRBJ1-5; D might be TRBD1 (6 bases). This clonotype originated in a human donor who received a COVID-19 vaccine. The CDR3 nucleotides read TGTGCCAGCACCCCGGGGGCAAATCAGCCCCAGCATTTT. As protein: CASTPGANQPQHF.